This T cell receptor beta chain was sequenced during a study of blood T cell repertoires in COVID-19. Looking at the study overall: Collection of acute and convalescent COVID-19 samples took place in the United States, Italy and Spain. T cells, B-cell-depleted T cells, or PBMCs provided the cDNA or gDNA that served as material.

Germline CDR1 is SGHNT and CDR2 is YENEEA. The CDR3 has 16 amino acids. The V end lost 0 bases, the J end lost 4 bases, and 13 bases lay between the germline ends. Under the authors' procedure: Amplification of reference gene primers was used by the study to estimate nucleated cell counts. The method was immunoSEQ multiplex PCR; TCRdb's version includes in-frame clones alone and lacks a portion of them. That table gives V, J and clone size, and the DNA gave D and trimming. Of approximately 80,000 clones detected, 78% appear once; the ten largest clones hold about 16%. The sequence came from a human donor in a cohort sampled during active COVID-19. Input material: peripheral blood. J is TRBJ2-1 and V is TRBV11-3; a possible D gene is TRBD2 (6 bases). As DNA, the CDR3 is TGTGCCAGCAGCTTAGATGGGGCAGCGGGTTACAATGAGCAGTTCTTC. Translated: CASSLDGAAGYNEQFF.